Sequencing of this T cell receptor beta chain was carried out in a study of blood T cell repertoires in COVID-19. Germline CDR1 SQVTM, CDR2 ANQGSEA. The CDR3 loop spans 12 amino acids. The germline V and J ends were trimmed by 6 bases and 2 bases, with 11 bases remaining between them. The method was immunoSEQ multiplex PCR; TCRdb's version includes in-frame clones alone and lacks a portion of them. Here the sample spans more than 250,000 clones, approximately 90% being singletons. Sequencing was done on a sample of peripheral blood. The chain links TRBV29-1 to TRBJ2-7; possibly TRBD1 for D (6 bases). The receptor was derived from a woman aged 50 to 60 with COVID-19, enrolled during active disease. For the CDR3, the DNA is TGCAGCGTGAGGACAGTCCCCTACGAGCAGTACTTC. It is translated as CSVRTVPYEQYF.